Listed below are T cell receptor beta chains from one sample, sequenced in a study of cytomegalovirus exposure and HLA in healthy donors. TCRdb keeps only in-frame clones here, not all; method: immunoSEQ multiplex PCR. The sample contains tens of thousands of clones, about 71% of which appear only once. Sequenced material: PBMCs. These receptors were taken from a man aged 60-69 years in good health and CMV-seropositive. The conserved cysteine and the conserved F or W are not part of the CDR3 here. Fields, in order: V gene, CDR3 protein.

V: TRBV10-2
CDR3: ASRGPGQVSPLH

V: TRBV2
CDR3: ASSGQGLLYGYT

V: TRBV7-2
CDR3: ASSFDRSEKLF

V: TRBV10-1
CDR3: ASSESGRFAEQF

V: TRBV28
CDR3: AVTRDSGRGYT

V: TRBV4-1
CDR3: ASSQDGLAGGRQY

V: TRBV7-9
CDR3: ASSFGHLNTEAF

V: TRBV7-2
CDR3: ASSFRGGRNQPQH

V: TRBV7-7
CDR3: ASSLDRGYEQY

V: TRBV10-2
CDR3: ASSRGQGWYEQY

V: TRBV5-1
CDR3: ASSLSVAMNTEAF

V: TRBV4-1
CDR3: ASSLDRGPYNEQF

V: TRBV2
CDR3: ASRKDRGSYNSPLH

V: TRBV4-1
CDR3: ASSQDHATDTQY

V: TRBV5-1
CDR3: ASSPLLGNEQF

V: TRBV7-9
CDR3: ASSPGGTGYEQY

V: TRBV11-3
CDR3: ASSPDSGYYNEQF

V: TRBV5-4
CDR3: ASSVQARTDTQY

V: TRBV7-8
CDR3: ASSPREERGEAF

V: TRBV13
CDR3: ASSSYQVPNTEAF

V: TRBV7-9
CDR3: ASSLEGTGSNYGYT

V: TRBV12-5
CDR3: ASGFLQTTLLEGRNGNTIY

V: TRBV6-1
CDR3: ASSTRGGMNTEAF

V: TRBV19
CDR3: ASGTGGNTEAF

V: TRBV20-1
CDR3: SAYRADTQY

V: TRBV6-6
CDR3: ASSYSDRHTGELF

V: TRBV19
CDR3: ASSMARGTEAF

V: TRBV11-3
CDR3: ASSLDMSSGANVLT

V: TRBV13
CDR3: ASSSSTGSYEQY

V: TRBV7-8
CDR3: ASSLGLRDYEQF

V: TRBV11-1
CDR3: ASSLGTVQETQY

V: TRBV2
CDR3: ASRARTGGSRGETQY

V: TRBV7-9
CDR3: ASSLSTASSGNTIY

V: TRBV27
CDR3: ASSSQGPYGYT

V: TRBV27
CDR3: ASSFREDSGNTIY

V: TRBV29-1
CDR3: SVAGSREQHSTDTQY

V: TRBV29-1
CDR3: SVEDPFGTRGRRRERNEQF

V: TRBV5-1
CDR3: ASSSGVRGMNEKLF

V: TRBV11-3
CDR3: ASSLEGGRETQY

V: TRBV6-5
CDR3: ASNGQGTYEQY